This T cell receptor (beta chain) derives from a study of T cells in tuberculosis (dated by TCRdb to 2016 to 2019). In the study overall: To characterize T cells specific for the mycobacterial lipid antigen glucose monomycolate (GMM), the study used CD1B tetramers together with high-throughput TCR immunosequencing.

The germline ends are 10 bases apart after V is trimmed by 4 bases and J by 1 base. From the cysteine through the phenylalanine, the CDR3 covers 14 amino acids. The DNA shown is the 42-base CDR3, in frame from base 1. The germline V gene supplies CDR1 SGHDN and CDR2 FVKESK. Results the study describes overall, beyond this receptor: T cells binding the CD1B-GMM tetramer with low affinity may have been missed by the stringent sort gate.

PBMC were thawed, rested overnight, stained with a GMM-loaded CD1B tetramer, a Live/Dead dye and anti-CD3, and then sorted on a FACS Aria II. The CD1B tetramers were loaded with C32 glucose monomycolate that had been purified from Rhodococcus equi. Before cryopreservation, the PBMC used for tetramer sorting had been depleted of CD14-expressing monocytes for a separate study. From each donor, approximately 100,000 tetramer-negative cells were also sorted and analyzed side by side with the tetramer-positive cells. Antigen-specific T cells were sorted from a few healthy South African adults using GMM-loaded CD1B tetramers. Concerning this clone: No per-base quality is available; no much larger clone lies one base away.

Because TCR-alpha and TCR-beta chains were sequenced unpaired, no information on chain pairing was available. The immunoSEQ multiplex PCR assay was used to generate TCR libraries, with TCR-beta and/or TCR-alpha/delta assays applied to each sample. The amplified TCR libraries were sequenced on the Illumina high-throughput platform. The authors' analysis ran thus. Clustering and dimensionality reduction were performed using pairwise TCRdist distances among GMM-specific receptors from ex vivo sorted or in vitro expanded T cells. Sequence motifs defined by gene usage and CDR3 content were checked for enrichment by comparing tetramer-positive and tetramer-negative populations. TCRdb provides this immuneACCESS table in a form limited to in-frame rearrangements. Some clones are lacking; in checked studies, under half of them reflect an unresolved V gene, and why the rest are absent is not known. V, J and clone size are those of that table, while D and trimming were read from the DNA. This sample lists about 88,000 clones; around 90% were detected once. The top ten clones comprise approximately 1.9% of the sample.

This TCR came from an adult woman with latent tuberculosis. Sequenced: CD1b-GMM tetramer-negative cells sorted from PBMCs. The label giving this sample's cell subset or site can be read as: T cells not binding CD1B-GMM tetramer, sorted from same donor. This receptor chain uses TRBV14 and TRBJ1-1, with no confidently assigned D gene. CDR3 loop: CASSPIDGNTEAFF. The sequence in DNA is TGTGCCAGCAGCCCTATAGATGGGAACACTGAAGCTTTCTTT.